The T cell receptor beta chain described here comes from a study of blood T cell repertoires in COVID-19. The overall study: Acute and convalescent COVID-19 specimens originated in the United States, Italy and Spain. PBMCs, B-cell-depleted T cells, or T cells provided the cDNA or gDNA that made up the material.

CDR1 and CDR2 from the germline V gene are SEHNR and FQNEAQ (reference sequence). The junction had 12 bases not matched to a gene; V was cut back by 4 bases and J by 5 bases. The CDR3 runs to 16 residues. As handled by the study authors: Reference gene primer amplification gave estimated nucleated cell counts. Clones were sequenced by immunoSEQ multiplex PCR, and TCRdb holds only the in-frame ones, with some missing. That table furnishes V, J and clone size, whereas the DNA furnished D and trimming. The profile shows tens of thousands of clones, approximately 70% of them singletons. The receptor was isolated from a woman aged 55-75 years in a cohort sampled during active or convalescent COVID-19. This rearrangement joins TRBV7-9 to TRBJ2-7; 9 positions match TRBD1. The sample taken for sequencing was peripheral blood. The CDR3 reads CASSSVTGTGNHEQYF. The DNA for the CDR3 is TGTGCCAGCAGCTCAGTCACCGGGACAGGGAACCACGAGCAGTACTTC.